A single count supports the clone carrying this T cell receptor (beta chain). This sample was included in a study of T cell changes during pregnancy in multiple sclerosis. The V gene lost 7 bases and the J gene lost 0 bases, with 10 bases spanning the gap. The CDR3 sequence is 13 residues long. Germline CDR1 and CDR2: SEHNR and FQNEAQ (reference sequence). TCRdb's table, derived via immunoSEQ multiplex PCR, lists solely in-frame clones and lacks some. Of about 50,000 clones detected, about nine tenths appear once; the ten largest clones hold 10%. This clonotype was sampled from a female donor with multiple sclerosis, enrolled in a pregnancy study. The chain is built from TRBV7-9 and TRBJ2-7; D is ambiguous. The source was CD8+ T cells from peripheral blood mononuclear cells, collected after pregnancy. CDR3 loop: CASIPVLSYEQYF. Written as DNA, the CDR3 is TGTGCCAGCATCCCAGTCCTCTCCTACGAGCAGTACTTC. Full variable domain (missing parts from reference TRBV7-9 and TRBJ2-7): DTGVSQNPRHKITKRGQNVTFRCDPISEHNRLYWYRQTLGQGPEFLTYFQNEAQLEKSRLLSDRFSAERPKGSFSTLEIQRTEQGDSAMYLCASIPVLSYEQYFGPGTRLTVT.